Listed below are T cell receptor beta chains from one sample, sequenced in a study of shared clonotypes between healthy human individuals. Method: immunoSEQ multiplex PCR; TCRdb's copy keeps in-frame clones and lacks some. The sample consists of hundreds of thousands of clones, roughly 96% of them appearing once. Sequenced: naive CD8+ T cells sorted from blood. Receptors were obtained from a man in his thirties or forties in good health. Both conserved end residues are part of each CDR3. D genes are given only for firm matches. For some rows the clone size is stated as once, few or many, or as a class when expanded; others skip it.

j_gene	v_gene	abundance	d_gene	CDR3nt	CDR3aa
TRBJ2-7	TRBV7-9	.	.	TGTGCCAGCAGCCCCGACGCGGCCTACGAGCAGTACTTC	CASSPDAAYEQYF
TRBJ2-7	TRBV7-9	.	TRBD2	TGTGCCAGCAGCTTACCCCCCTCTAGCGGGAGTTCCTACGAGCAGTACTTC	CASSLPPSSGSSYEQYF
TRBJ2-7	TRBV2	.	.	TGTGCCAGTATGGGACCGACCTACGAGCAGTACTTC	CASMGPTYEQYF
TRBJ2-7	TRBV6-7	.	.	TGTGCCAGCAGTTACTCTTCCGGGAACTCCTACGAGCAGTACTTC	CASSYSSGNSYEQYF
TRBJ1-3	TRBV28	.	.	TGTGCCAGCAGTTTTCCCGGGGGAGTAAACACCATATATTTT	CASSFPGGVNTIYF
TRBJ1-2	TRBV7-9	.	TRBD1	TGTGCCAGCAGCGCCGGACAGGGTAACTATGGCTACACCTTC	CASSAGQGNYGYTF
TRBJ2-7	TRBV29-1	.	.	TGCAGCGTTTTGAGCGGGACAACCTACGAGCAGTACTTC	CSVLSGTTYEQYF
TRBJ2-7	TRBV6-1	.	TRBD2	TGTGCCAGCAGTGAACTGGGACTAGCCCAATACGAGCAGTACTTC	CASSELGLAQYEQYF
TRBJ2-5	TRBV4-1	once	.	TGCGCCAGCAGCCAAACCGATGGGGGACTGGCATCCGAGACCCAGTACTTC	CASSQTDGGLASETQYF
TRBJ2-3	TRBV27	.	TRBD2	TGTGCCAGCAGTCGGACTAGCGTAACAGATACGCAGTATTTT	CASSRTSVTDTQYF
TRBJ2-4	TRBV27	.	.	TGTGCCAGCAGTTTACTAACAGTACTAGCCAAAAACATTCAGTACTTC	CASSLLTVLAKNIQYF
TRBJ2-3	TRBV9	.	TRBD2	TGTGCCAGCAGCGTAGGGGGTAGCGGGTTGGGAACAGATACGCAGTATTTT	CASSVGGSGLGTDTQYF
TRBJ2-7	TRBV6-5	.	.	TGTGCCAGCAGCAAAGTAGGTTACGAGCAGTACTTC	CASSKVGYEQYF
TRBJ1-3	TRBV6-1	once	.	TGTGCCAGCAGTGAATGGGGAGTGGACCCTGGAAACACCATATATTTT	CASSEWGVDPGNTIYF
TRBJ2-3	TRBV4-3	.	TRBD2	TGCGCCAGCAGCCAAGAAGAGGTCCCCGGGGGGTTACCCACAGATACGCAGTATTTT	CASSQEEVPGGLPTDTQYF
TRBJ2-1	TRBV7-9	.	.	TGTGCCAGCAGCTCCGGGACTCTCTCCTACAATGAGCAGTTCTTC	CASSSGTLSYNEQFF
TRBJ2-6	TRBV9	.	TRBD2	TGTGCCAGCAGCGTGGGGACTAGCGCAAGGTCTGGGGCCAACGTCCTGACTTTC	CASSVGTSARSGANVLTF
TRBJ2-7	TRBV28	.	TRBD2	TGTGCCAGCAGTTTTCCCACCCACTTAGCGGGGGCCTACGAGCAGTACTTC	CASSFPTHLAGAYEQYF
TRBJ2-1	TRBV30	.	.	TGTGCCTGGAGTAAACAGGGAGATGAGCAGTTCTTC	CAWSKQGDEQFF
TRBJ2-1	TRBV27	.	TRBD2	TGTGCCAGCAGCCCTCTTCCGGCTAGCGGGTTTGGGCCGCCGGAGGATGAGCAGTTCTTC	CASSPLPASGFGPPEDEQFF
TRBJ2-7	TRBV4-1	.	TRBD1	TGCGCCAGCAGCCAAGCGGCGACAGGGGCTAGCTACGAGCAGTACTTC	CASSQAATGASYEQYF
TRBJ2-3	TRBV27	.	.	TGTGCCAGCAGTTTAATACAGGCGACTAGCACAGATACGCAGTATTTT	CASSLIQATSTDTQYF
TRBJ2-7	TRBV4-1	.	TRBD1	TGCGCCAGCGGACAGGGGACCTCCTACGAGCAGTACTTC	CASGQGTSYEQYF
TRBJ2-7	TRBV5-1	.	TRBD1	TGCGCCAGCAGCTTGGCCCAGGGGGACAACTACGAGCAGTACTTC	CASSLAQGDNYEQYF
TRBJ2-2	TRBV5-5	.	TRBD1	TGTGCCAGCAGCTCGCCGGGACAGGGGGGTCCCACCGGGGAGCTGTTTTTT	CASSSPGQGGPTGELFF
TRBJ2-1	TRBV27	.	.	TGTGCCAGCAGTTTGTCAGGACTCCATAATGAGCAGTTCTTC	CASSLSGLHNEQFF
TRBJ1-5	TRBV30	.	.	TGTGCCTGGAGTGTAGGAGTAAGCAATCAGCCCCAGCATTTT	CAWSVGVSNQPQHF
TRBJ1-4	TRBV15	once	TRBD1	TGTGCCACCAGCAATACAGGGGCGGCTAATGAAAAACTGTTTTTT	CATSNTGAANEKLFF
TRBJ2-2	TRBV29-1	once	TRBD2	TGCAGCGTCCCACTAGCGGAGAACACCGGGGAGCTGTTTTTT	CSVPLAENTGELFF
TRBJ2-1	TRBV2	.	.	TGTGCCAGCAGTGAAACTGTTGGGCTGTCCTACAATGAGCAGTTCTTC	CASSETVGLSYNEQFF
TRBJ1-2	TRBV7-9	.	.	TGTGCCAGCAGCTTAAATGGCAGGGAGTATAACTATGGCTACACCTTC	CASSLNGREYNYGYTF
TRBJ1-1	TRBV7-8	.	.	TGTGCCAGCAGCTTAGGCCAGGACCTGAACACTGAAGCTTTCTTT	CASSLGQDLNTEAFF
TRBJ2-7	TRBV29-1	.	.	TGCAGCGTTGTGGGGCAGGGGACCTCCTACGAGCAGTACTTC	CSVVGQGTSYEQYF
TRBJ2-7	TRBV28	once	.	TGTGCCAGCAGCCAAAGCTTCCCGACCGACCATTGGAGCTCCTACGAGCAGTACTTC	CASSQSFPTDHWSSYEQYF
TRBJ1-5	TRBV19	once	.	TGTGCCAGTAGTACTGTTACAGGGCAGCCCCAGCATTTT	CASSTVTGQPQHF
TRBJ1-5	TRBV4-1	.	.	TGCGCCAGCAGCCAATTAGGACGCGGCAATCAGCCCCAGCATTTT	CASSQLGRGNQPQHF
TRBJ2-7	TRBV10-2	.	TRBD2	TGCGCCAGCAGTGAGTCGTCGGGAGGGTCCTACGAGCAGTACTTC	CASSESSGGSYEQYF
TRBJ2-5	TRBV11-3	.	.	TGTGCCAGCAGCCAGGGGCGGGAACAAGAGACCCAGTACTTC	CASSQGREQETQYF
TRBJ2-1	TRBV27	few	TRBD2	TGTGCCACCGGGACTAGCGGGACGAATGAGCAGTTCTTC	CATGTSGTNEQFF